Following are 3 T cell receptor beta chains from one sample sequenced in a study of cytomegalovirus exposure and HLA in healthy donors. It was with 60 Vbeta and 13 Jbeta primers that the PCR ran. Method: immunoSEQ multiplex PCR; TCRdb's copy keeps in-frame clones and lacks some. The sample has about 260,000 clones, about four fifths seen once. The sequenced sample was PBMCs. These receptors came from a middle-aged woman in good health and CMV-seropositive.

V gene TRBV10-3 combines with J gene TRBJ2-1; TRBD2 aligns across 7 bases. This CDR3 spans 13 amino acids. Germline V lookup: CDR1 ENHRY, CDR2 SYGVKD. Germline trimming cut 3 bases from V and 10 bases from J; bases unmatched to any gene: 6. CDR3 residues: CAISDSEAGEQFF. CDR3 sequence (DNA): TGTGCCATCAGTGACTCCGAAGCGGGGGAGCAGTTCTTC.

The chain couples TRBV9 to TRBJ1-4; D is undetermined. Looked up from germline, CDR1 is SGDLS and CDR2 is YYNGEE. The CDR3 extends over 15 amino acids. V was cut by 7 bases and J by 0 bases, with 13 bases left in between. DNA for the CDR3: TGTGCCAGCGGCGAGGAGGGAGCAACTAATGAAAAACTGTTTTTT. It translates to CASGEEGATNEKLFF. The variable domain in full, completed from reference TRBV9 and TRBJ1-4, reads DSGVTQTPKHLITATGQRVTLRCSPRSGDLSVYWYQQSLDQGLQFLIQYYNGEERAKGNILERFSAQQFPDLHSELNLSSLELGDSALYFCASGEEGATNEKLFFGSGTQLSVL.

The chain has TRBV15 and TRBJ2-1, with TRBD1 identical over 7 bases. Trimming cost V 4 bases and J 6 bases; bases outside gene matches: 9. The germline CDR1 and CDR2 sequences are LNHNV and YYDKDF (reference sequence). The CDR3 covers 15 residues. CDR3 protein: CATSNANRGGNEQFF. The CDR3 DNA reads TGTGCCACCAGCAACGCCAACAGGGGCGGCAATGAGCAGTTCTTC.